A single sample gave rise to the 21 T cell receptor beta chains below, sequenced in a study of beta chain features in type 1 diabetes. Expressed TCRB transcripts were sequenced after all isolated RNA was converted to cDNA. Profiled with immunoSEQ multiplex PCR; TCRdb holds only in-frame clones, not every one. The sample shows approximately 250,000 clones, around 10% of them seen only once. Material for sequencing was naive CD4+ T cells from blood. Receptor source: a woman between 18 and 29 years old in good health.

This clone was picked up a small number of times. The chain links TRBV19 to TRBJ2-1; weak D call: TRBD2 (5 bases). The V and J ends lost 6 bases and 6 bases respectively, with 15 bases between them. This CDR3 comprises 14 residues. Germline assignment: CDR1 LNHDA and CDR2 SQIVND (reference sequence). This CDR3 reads CASRDPTSVNEQFF. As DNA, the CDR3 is TGTGCCAGTAGGGACCCTACTAGTGTCAATGAGCAGTTCTTC.

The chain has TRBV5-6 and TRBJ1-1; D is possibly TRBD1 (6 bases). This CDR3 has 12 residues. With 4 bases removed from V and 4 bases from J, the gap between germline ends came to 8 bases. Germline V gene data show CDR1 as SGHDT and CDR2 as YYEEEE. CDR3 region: CASSLTGTEAFF. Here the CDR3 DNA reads TGTGCCAGCAGCCTGACAGGCACTGAAGCTTTCTTT.

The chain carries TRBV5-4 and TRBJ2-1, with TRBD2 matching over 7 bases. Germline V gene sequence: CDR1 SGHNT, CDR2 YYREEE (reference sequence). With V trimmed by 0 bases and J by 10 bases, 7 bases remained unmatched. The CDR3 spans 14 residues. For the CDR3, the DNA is TGTGCCAGCAGCTTGGGTCCGGGGGAGGGGGAGCAGTTCTTC. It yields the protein CASSLGPGEGEQFF.

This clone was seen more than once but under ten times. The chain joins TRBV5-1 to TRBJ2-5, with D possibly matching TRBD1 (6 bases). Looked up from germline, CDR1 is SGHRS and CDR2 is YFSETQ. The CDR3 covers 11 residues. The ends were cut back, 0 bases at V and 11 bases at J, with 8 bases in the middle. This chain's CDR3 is CASSLAGEQYF. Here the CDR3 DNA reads TGCGCCAGCAGCTTGGCAGGGGAGCAGTACTTC.

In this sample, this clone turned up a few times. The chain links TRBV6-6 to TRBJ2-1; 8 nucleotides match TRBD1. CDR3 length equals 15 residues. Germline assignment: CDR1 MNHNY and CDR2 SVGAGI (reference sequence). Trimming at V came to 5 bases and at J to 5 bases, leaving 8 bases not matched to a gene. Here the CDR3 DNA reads TGTGCCAGCAGTCCCCAGGGGGCACCCCACAATGAGCAGTTCTTC. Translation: CASSPQGAPHNEQFF.

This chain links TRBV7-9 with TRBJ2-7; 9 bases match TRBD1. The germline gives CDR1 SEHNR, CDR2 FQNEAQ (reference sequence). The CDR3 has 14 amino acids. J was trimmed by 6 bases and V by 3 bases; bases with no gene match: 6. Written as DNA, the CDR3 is TGTGCCAGCAGCTTCGGACAGGGGACAGGCGAGCAGTACTTC. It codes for CASSFGQGTGEQYF. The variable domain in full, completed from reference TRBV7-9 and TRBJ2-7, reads DTGVSQNPRHKITKRGQNVTFRCDPISEHNRLYWYRQTLGQGPEFLTYFQNEAQLEKSRLLSDRFSAERPKGSFSTLEIQRTEQGDSAMYLCASSFGQGTGEQYFGPGTRLTVT.

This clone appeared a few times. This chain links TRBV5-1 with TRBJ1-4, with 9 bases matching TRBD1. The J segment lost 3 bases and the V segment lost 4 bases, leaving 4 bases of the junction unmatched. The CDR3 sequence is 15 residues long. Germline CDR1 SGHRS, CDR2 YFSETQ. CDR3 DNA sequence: TGCGCCAGCAGCGCGGGGGACAGGGCTAATGAAAAACTGTTTTTT. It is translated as CASSAGDRANEKLFF.

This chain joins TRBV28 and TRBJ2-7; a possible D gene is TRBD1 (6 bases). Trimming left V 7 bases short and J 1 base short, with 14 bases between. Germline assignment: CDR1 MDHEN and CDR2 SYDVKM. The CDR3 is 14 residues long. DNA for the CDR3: TGTGCCAGCACCACCCCAGGGGCGTCCTACGAGCAGTACTTC. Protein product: CASTTPGASYEQYF.

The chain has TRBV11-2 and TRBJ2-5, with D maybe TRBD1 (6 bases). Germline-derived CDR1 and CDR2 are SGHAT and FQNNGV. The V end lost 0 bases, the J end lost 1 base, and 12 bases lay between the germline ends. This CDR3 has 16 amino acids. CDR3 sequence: CASSLDPRGAQETQYF. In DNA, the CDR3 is TGTGCCAGCAGCTTAGATCCCAGGGGAGCCCAAGAGACCCAGTACTTC.

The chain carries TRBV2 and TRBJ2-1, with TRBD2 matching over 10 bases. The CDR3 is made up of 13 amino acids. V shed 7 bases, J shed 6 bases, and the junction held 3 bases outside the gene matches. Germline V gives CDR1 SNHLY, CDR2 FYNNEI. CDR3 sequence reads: CASMGLASNEQFF. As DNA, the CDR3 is TGTGCCAGCATGGGACTAGCGAGCAATGAGCAGTTCTTC.

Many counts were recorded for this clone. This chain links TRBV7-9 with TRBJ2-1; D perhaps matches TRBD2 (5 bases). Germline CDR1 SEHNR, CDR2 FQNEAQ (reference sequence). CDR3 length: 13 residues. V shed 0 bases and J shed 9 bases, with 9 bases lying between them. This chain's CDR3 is CASSLASAVEQFF. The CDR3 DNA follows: TGTGCCAGCAGCTTAGCTAGCGCGGTTGAGCAGTTCTTC.

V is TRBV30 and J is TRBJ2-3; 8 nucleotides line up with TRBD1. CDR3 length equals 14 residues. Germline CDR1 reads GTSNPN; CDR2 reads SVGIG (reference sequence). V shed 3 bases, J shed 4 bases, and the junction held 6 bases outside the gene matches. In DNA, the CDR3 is TGTGCCTGGAGGAGGACAGGGTTCTCAGATACGCAGTATTTT. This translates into CAWRRTGFSDTQYF.

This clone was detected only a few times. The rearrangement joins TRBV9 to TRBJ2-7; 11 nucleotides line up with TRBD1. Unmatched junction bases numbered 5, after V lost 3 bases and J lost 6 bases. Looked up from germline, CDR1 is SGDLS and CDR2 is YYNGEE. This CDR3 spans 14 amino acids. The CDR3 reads CASSASGQGVEQYF. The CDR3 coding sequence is TGTGCCAGCAGCGCCTCGGGACAGGGGGTCGAGCAGTACTTC.

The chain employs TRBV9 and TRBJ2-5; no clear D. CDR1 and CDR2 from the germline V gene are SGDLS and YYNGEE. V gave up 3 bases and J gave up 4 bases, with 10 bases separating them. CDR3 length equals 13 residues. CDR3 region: CASSGRARETQYF. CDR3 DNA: TGTGCCAGCAGCGGGCGAGCTAGAGAGACCCAGTACTTC. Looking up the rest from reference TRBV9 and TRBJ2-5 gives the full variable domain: DSGVTQTPKHLITATGQRVTLRCSPRSGDLSVYWYQQSLDQGLQFLIQYYNGEERAKGNILERFSAQQFPDLHSELNLSSLELGDSALYFCASSGRARETQYFGPGTRLLVL.

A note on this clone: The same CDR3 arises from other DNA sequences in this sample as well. CDR3 region: CASRGQGNTEAFF. The CDR3 region has the DNA TGTGCCAGCAGGGGACAGGGGAACACTGAAGCTTTCTTT. This chain connects TRBV2 to TRBJ1-1; 9 bases are shared with TRBD1. The CDR3 length is 13 residues. Trimming at V came to 6 bases and at J to 1 base, leaving 0 bases not matched to a gene. Germline CDR1 is SNHLY and CDR2 is FYNNEI. Based on the CDR3 plus reference TRBV2 and TRBJ1-1, the full variable domain is EPEVTQTPSHQVTQMGQEVILRCVPISNHLYFYWYRQILGQKVEFLVSFYNNEISEKSEIFDDQFSVERPDGSNFTLKIRSTKLEDSAMYFCASRGQGNTEAFFGQGTRLTVV.

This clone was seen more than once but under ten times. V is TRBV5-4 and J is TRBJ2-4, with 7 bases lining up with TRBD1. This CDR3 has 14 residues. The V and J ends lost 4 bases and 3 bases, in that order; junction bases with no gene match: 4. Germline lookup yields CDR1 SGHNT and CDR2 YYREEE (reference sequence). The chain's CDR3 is CASSLTGVKNIQYF. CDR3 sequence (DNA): TGTGCCAGCAGCCTTACAGGGGTCAAAAACATTCAGTACTTC.

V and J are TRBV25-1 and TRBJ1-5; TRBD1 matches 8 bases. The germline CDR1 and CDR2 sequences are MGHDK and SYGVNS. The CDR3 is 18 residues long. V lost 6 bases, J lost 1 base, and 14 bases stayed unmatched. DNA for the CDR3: TGTGCCAGCAGATTTTCGGACAGGGAGATAAGCAGCAATCAGCCCCAGCATTTT. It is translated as CASRFSDREISSNQPQHF.

Here the CDR3 reads CASSLSTGGTEAFF. The CDR3 DNA sequence: TGCGCCAGCAGCCTGAGCACGGGTGGCACTGAAGCTTTCTTT. This chain links TRBV5-1 with TRBJ1-1; D not resolved. Germline V CDR1 and CDR2: SGHRS, YFSETQ. The CDR3 contains 14 residues. Trimming took off 4 bases at V and 4 bases at J, with 14 bases between the two ends.

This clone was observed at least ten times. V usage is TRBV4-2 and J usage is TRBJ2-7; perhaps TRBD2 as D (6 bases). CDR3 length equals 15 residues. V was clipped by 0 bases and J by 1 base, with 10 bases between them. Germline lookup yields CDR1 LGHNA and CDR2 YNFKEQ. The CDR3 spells CASSQEARGSYEQYF. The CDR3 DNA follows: TGTGCCAGCAGCCAAGAAGCACGGGGGTCCTACGAGCAGTACTTC.

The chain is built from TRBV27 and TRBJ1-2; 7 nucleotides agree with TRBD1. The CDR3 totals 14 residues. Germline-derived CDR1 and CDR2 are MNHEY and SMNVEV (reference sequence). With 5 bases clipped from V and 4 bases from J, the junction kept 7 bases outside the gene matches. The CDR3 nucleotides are TGTGCCAGCAGTCCACAGGGGCGAGGCTATGGCTACACCTTC. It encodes CASSPQGRGYGYTF.

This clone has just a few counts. CDR3 nucleotide sequence: TGTGCCAGCAGCTTGAAGTCTAGCGCCCTCAAGGGCAATGAGCAGTTCTTC. The encoded protein is CASSLKSSALKGNEQFF. The V and J genes are TRBV5-4 and TRBJ2-1, with D possibly being TRBD2 (6 bases). Germline V lookup: CDR1 SGHNT, CDR2 YYREEE (reference sequence). CDR3 length equals 17 residues. V was shortened by 1 base and J by 6 bases, with 20 bases between the two germline ends. The complete variable domain, with remaining parts taken from reference TRBV5-4 and TRBJ2-1, reads ETGVTQSPTHLIKTRGQQVTLRCSSQSGHNTVSWYQQALGQGPQFIFQYYREEENGRGNFPPRFSGLQFPNYSSELNVNALELDDSALYLCASSLKSSALKGNEQFFGPGTRLTVL.